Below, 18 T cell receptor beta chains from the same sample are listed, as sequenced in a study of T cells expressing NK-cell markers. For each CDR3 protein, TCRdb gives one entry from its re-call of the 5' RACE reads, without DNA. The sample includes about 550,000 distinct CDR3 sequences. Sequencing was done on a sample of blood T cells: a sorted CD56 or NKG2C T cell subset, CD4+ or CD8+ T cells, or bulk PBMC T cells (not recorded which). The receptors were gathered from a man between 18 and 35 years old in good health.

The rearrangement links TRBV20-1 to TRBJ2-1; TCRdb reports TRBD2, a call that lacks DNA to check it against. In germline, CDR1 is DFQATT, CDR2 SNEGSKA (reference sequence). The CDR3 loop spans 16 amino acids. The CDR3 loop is CSASGRGLADHNEQFF.

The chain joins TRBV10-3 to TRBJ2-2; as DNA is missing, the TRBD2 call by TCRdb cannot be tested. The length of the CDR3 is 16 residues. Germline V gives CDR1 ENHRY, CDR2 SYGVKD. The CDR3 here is CAISRDSGKNTGELFF.

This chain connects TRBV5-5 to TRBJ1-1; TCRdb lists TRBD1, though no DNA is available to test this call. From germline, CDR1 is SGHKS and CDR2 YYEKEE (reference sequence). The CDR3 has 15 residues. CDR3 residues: CASSRGQIMNTEAFF.

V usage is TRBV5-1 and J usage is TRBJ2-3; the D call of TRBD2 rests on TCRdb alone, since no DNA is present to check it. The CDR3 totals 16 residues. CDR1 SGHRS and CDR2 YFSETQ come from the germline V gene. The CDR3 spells CASSLDLTGGPRAQYF.

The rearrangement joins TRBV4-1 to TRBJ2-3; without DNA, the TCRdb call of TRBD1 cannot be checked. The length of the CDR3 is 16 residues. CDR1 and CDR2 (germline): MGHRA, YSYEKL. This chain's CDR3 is CASSYRTGSGTDTQYF.

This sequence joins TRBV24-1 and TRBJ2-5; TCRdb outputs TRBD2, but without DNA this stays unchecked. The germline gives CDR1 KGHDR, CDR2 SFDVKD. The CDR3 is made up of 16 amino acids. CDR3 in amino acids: CATSDFGGAGQETQYF.

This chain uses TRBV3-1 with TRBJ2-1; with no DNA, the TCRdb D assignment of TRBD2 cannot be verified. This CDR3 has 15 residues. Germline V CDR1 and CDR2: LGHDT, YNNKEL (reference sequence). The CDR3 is CASSQPSGSYNEQFF.

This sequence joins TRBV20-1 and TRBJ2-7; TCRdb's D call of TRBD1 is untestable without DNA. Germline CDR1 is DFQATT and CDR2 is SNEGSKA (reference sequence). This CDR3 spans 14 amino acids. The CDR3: CSARDSQGINEQYF.

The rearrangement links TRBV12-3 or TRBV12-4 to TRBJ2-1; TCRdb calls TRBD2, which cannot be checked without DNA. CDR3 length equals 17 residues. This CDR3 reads CASSPGTSGRILNEQFF.

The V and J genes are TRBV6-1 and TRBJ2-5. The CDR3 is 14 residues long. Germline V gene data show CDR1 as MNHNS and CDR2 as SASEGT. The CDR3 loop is CASSAPTVGETQYF.

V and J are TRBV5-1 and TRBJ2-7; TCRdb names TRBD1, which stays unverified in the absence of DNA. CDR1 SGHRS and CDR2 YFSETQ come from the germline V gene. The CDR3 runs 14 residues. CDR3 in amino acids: CASSLDSRLYEQYF.

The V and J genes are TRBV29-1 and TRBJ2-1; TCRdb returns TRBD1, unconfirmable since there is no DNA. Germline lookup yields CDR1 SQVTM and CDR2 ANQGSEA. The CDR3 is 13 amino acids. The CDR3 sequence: CSVEDTGRVEQFF.

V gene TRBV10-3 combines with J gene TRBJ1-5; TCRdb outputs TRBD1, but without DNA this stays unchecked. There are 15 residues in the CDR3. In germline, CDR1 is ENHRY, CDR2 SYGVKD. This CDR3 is CAIREDRVVDQPQHF.

The CDR3 region is CSVGGIYGYTF. The chain employs TRBV29-1 and TRBJ1-2. The CDR3 has 11 residues. Germline lookup yields CDR1 SQVTM and CDR2 ANQGSEA. Supplemented by reference TRBV29-1 and TRBJ1-2, the full variable domain reads SAVISQKPSRDICQRGTSLTIQCQVDSQVTMMFWYRQQPGQSLTLIATANQGSEATYESGFVIDKFPISRPNLTFSTLTVSNMSPEDSSIYLCSVGGIYGYTFGSGTRLTVV.

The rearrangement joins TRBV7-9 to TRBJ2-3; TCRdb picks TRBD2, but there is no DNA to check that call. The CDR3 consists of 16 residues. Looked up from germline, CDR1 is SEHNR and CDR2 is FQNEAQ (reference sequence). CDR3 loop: CASSSASGRTADTQYF.

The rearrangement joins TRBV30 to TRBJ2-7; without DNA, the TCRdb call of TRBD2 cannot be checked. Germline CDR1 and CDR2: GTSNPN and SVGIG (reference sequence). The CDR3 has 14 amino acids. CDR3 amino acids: CAWSVGAGVNEQYF.

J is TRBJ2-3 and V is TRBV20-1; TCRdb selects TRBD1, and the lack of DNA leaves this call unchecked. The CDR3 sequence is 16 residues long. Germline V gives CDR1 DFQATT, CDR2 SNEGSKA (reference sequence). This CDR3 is CSASDRIRGWTDTQYF.

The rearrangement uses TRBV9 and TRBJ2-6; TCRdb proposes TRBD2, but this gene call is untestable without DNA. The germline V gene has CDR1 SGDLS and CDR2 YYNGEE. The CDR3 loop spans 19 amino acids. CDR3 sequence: CASSVESSGRVSGANVLTF. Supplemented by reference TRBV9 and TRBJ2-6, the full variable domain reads DSGVTQTPKHLITATGQRVTLRCSPRSGDLSVYWYQQSLDQGLQFLIQYYNGEERAKGNILERFSAQQFPDLHSELNLSSLELGDSALYFCASSVESSGRVSGANVLTFGAGSRLTVL.